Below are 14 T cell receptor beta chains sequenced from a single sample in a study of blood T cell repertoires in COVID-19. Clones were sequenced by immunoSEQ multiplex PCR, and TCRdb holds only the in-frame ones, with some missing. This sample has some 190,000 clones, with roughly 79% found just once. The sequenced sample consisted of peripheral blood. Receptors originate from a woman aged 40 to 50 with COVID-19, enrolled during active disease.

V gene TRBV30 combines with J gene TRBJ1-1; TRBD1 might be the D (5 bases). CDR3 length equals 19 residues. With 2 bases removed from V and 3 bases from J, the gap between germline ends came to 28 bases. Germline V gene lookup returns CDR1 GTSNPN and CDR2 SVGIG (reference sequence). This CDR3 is CAWSSTPGGGSWRHTEAFF. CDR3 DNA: TGTGCCTGGAGTTCAACCCCTGGCGGGGGATCATGGAGGCACACTGAAGCTTTCTTT.

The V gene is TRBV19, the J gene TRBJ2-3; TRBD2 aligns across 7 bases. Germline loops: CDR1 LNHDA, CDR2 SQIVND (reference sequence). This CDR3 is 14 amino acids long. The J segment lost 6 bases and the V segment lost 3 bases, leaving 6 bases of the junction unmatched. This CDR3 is CASSIGLAADTQYF. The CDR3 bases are TGTGCCAGTAGTATCGGGCTAGCGGCGGATACGCAGTATTTT.

CDR3 region: CASSLILAGGNTDTQYF. In DNA, the CDR3 is TGTGCCAGCAGTTTGATATTAGCGGGAGGAAACACAGATACGCAGTATTTT. The V call is TRBV27, the J call TRBJ2-3, with 10 bases that match TRBD2. CDR1 is MNHEY, CDR2 SMNVEV, per germline (reference sequence). The CDR3 runs 17 residues. The J segment lost 2 bases and the V segment lost 3 bases, leaving 8 bases of the junction unmatched.

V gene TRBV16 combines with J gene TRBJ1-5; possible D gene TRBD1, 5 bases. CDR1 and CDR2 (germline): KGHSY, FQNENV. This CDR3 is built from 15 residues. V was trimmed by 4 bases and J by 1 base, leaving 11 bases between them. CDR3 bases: TGTGCCAGCAGCCGATTTGACAGCAGCAATCAGCCCCAGCATTTT. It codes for CASSRFDSSNQPQHF.

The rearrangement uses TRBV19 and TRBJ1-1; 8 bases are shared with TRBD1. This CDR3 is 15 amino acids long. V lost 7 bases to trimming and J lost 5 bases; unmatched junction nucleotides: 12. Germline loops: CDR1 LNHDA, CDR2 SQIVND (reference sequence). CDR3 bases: TGTGCCAGTACAGGCCAGGGGGCTTTGATTACTGAAGCTTTCTTT. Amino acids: CASTGQGALITEAFF.

CDR3 DNA: TGTGCCAGCAGCCAACTTACCCTTGGGACAGGGAACGACGAGCAGTACTTC. Its protein product is CASSQLTLGTGNDEQYF. The chain links TRBV4-2 to TRBJ2-7, with 9 bases aligning to TRBD1. The germline V gene has CDR1 LGHNA and CDR2 YNFKEQ. The CDR3 runs to 17 residues. The V gene end was trimmed by 2 bases and the J gene end by 5 bases; junction bases not matched to a gene: 13.

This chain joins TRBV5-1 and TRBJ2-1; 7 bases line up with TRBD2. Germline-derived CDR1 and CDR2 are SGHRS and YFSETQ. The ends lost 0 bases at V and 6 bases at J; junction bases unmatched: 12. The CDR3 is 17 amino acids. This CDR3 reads CASSLGPAAGVSNEQFF. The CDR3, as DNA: TGCGCCAGCAGCTTGGGCCCGGCGGCGGGAGTGAGCAATGAGCAGTTCTTC. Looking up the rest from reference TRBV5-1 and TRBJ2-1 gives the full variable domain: KAGVTQTPRYLIKTRGQQVTLSCSPISGHRSVSWYQQTPGQGLQFLFEYFSETQRNKGNFPGRFSGRQFSNSRSEMNVSTLELGDSALYLCASSLGPAAGVSNEQFFGPGTRLTVL.

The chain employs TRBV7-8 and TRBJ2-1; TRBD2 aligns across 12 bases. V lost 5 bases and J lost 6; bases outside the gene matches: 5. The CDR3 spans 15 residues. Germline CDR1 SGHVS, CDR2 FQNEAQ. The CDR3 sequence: CASSPASGGANEQFF. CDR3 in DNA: TGTGCCAGCAGCCCAGCTAGCGGGGGGGCCAATGAGCAGTTCTTC. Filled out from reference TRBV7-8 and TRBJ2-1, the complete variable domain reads GAGVSQSPRYKVAKRGQDVALRCDPISGHVSLFWYQQALGQGPEFLTYFQNEAQLDKSGLPSDRFFAERPEGSVSTLKIQRTQQEDSAVYLCASSPASGGANEQFFGPGTRLTVL.

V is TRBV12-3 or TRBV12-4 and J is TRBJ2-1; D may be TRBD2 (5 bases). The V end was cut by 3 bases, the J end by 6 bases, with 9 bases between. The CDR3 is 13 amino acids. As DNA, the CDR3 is TGTGCCAGCAGTTTCGGACTTTCCAATGAGCAGTTCTTC. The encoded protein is CASSFGLSNEQFF.

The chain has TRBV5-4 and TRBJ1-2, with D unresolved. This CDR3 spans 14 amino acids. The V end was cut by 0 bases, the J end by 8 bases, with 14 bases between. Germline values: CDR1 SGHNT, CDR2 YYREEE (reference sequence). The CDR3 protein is CASSLERTIGGYTF. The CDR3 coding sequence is TGTGCCAGCAGCTTGGAGCGAACCATCGGGGGCTACACCTTC.

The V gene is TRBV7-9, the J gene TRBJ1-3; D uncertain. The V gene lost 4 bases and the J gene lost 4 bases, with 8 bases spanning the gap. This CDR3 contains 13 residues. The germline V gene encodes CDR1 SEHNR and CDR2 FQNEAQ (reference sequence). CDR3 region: CASSSPPGNTIYF. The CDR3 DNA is TGTGCCAGCAGCTCTCCTCCCGGAAACACCATATATTTT.

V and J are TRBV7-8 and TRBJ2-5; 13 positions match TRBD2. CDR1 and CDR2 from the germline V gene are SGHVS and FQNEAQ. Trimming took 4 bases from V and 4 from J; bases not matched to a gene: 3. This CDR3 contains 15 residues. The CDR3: CASSWGTSGAETQYF. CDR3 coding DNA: TGTGCCAGCAGCTGGGGGACTAGCGGGGCAGAGACCCAGTACTTC.

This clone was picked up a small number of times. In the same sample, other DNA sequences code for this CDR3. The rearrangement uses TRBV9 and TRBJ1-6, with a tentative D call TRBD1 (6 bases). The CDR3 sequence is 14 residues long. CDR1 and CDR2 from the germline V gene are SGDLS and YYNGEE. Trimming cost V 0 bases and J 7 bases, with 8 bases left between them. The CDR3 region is CASSVGQANSPLHF. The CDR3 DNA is TGTGCCAGCAGCGTAGGACAGGCAAATTCACCCCTCCACTTT.

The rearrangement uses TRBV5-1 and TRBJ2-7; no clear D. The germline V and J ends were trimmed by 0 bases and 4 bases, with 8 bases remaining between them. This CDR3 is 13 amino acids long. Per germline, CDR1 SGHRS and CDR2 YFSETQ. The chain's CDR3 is CASSLDSEYEQYF. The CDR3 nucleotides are TGCGCCAGCAGCTTGGATTCCGAGTACGAGCAGTACTTC.